These T cell receptor beta chains were read from a single sample in a study of blood T cell repertoires in COVID-19. Data came from immunoSEQ multiplex PCR; TCRdb stores just in-frame clones and leaves some out. The table records some 200,000 clones, roughly 86% of them present only once. Sequenced input: peripheral blood. These receptors were obtained from a woman between 45 and 60 years old with active or convalescent COVID-19. The CDR3 runs from the conserved cysteine through the conserved F or W. Each record gives: J gene, clone size, V gene, CDR3 protein. Only part of the rows carry a size: once, few, many, or a class if the clone is expanded.

>TRBJ2-5|-|TRBV5-4
CASSLGFRTSGVEETQYF
>TRBJ1-3|-|TRBV25-1
CASSERDWNTIYF
>TRBJ1-5|-|TRBV6-5
CASSPGSGQPQHF
>TRBJ2-3|once|TRBV6-5
CASKTGAGGRDTQYF
>TRBJ2-1|-|TRBV5-8
CASINHFGRRGNEQFF
>TRBJ2-5|-|TRBV5-4
CASSLGQIETQYF
>TRBJ1-2|few|TRBV11-2
CASSLVDGTGYTF
>TRBJ2-1|-|TRBV24-1
CATSDPGTGFNEQFF
>TRBJ2-1|-|TRBV3-1/TRBV3-2
CASSHRTSGRNNEQFF
>TRBJ1-1|-|TRBV6-6
CASSPPNTEAFF
>TRBJ2-2|once|TRBV6-5
CAVKTGGHNTGELFF
>TRBJ1-1|-|TRBV28
CASSIRGSQKTEAFF
>TRBJ2-7|-|TRBV28
CASSFDGSVNEQYF
>TRBJ1-2|-|TRBV5-4
CASSLSRDYGYTF
>TRBJ1-1|-|TRBV9
CASSVTDGQEAFF
>TRBJ1-6|-|TRBV7-2
CASSLGAGQGSSYNSPLHF
>TRBJ2-1|-|TRBV6-1
CASSGYLAASYNEQFF
>TRBJ1-6|once|TRBV11-2
CASSPKGDSPLHF
>TRBJ1-1|-|TRBV28
CASFTRSTEAFF
>TRBJ1-2|-|TRBV3-1/TRBV3-2
CASSQDTRGYTF
>TRBJ1-1|-|TRBV5-4
CASSLAGGAPTEAFF
>TRBJ1-4|-|TRBV24-1
CATSDPRGIGEKLFF